This T cell receptor (beta chain) was identified during a study of blood T cells in healthy people across ages (dated by TCRdb to the mid-2010s). Looking at the study overall: In model experiments, template switching captured roughly one uniquely barcoded TCR beta cDNA molecule for every two T cells. Age-related changes in TCR beta repertoire diversity were measured in the study by deep sequencing normalized with unique cDNA molecular identifiers. The donors were split into four age groups: young (average about 16 years), middle-aged (roughly 39), aged (approximately 60) and long-lived (over 80). Donors of different ages were randomly distributed across sequencing lanes to avoid experimental bias. The study analyzed two additional independent replicas of 1 million unique cDNA reads from the same blood draw for two donors, one aged 18 to 30 and one aged 80 or older.

The donors were 40 or so Caucasian individuals from Russia, aged 6 to 90 years, who were systemically healthy. About 10 milliliters of peripheral blood were collected from each donor into EDTA-treated Vacutainer tubes. PBMCs were isolated by Ficoll-Paque density-gradient centrifugation, with at least 6 million obtained per sample. Total RNA, at least 5.5 micrograms per sample, was extracted from PBMCs with Trizol reagent. The percentages of naive CD45RAhigh/CD27high T cells were determined by flow cytometry on a PBMC aliquot from every donor. Concerning this clonotype: No antigen is known for it. Base quality data are lacking; no much larger clone is found one base away.

Overall study outcomes, separate from this receptor: Estimates of total diversity based on one million sequenced T cells were considered lower bounds and underestimates. Because donor CMV infection status was unknown, age-related changes in expanded clonotypes were potentially confounded. Compared with the aged group, more naive CD4+ T cells, fewer expanded clones and increased TCR diversity were shown by the long-lived group, suggesting age selection. As age increased, observed TCR beta diversity per million T cells dropped in a roughly linear way, and a significant reduction was already evident by age about 40. There was a strong correlation between observed TCR beta diversity and the percentage of naive T cells measured by flow cytometry. Conclusive comparison of naive and antigen-experienced compartments was prevented by the profiling of bulk unsorted PBMCs.

The library was obtained by 5' RACE. Sequencing took place on an Illumina HiSeq 2500. A second PCR of roughly 7 to 12 cycles was run with a J-beta primer mix and a sample-barcoded 5' primer. Each TCR beta cDNA molecule received a unique molecular identifier from a template-switch 5' adaptor carrying 12 random nucleotides. At least 2.5 million CDR3-containing paired-end reads were obtained from each sample. First-strand cDNA was synthesized from all RNA with the Mint cDNA synthesis kit, primed by a TRBC-specific oligonucleotide. All cDNA was treated with uracil-DNA glycosylase and then went through a first 18-cycle PCR with the universal primers M1SS and BC2_uni_R. As for how the authors treated the data: For normalization, 1 million high-quality reads, each with a distinct molecular identifier, were randomly selected from each sample. Instead of being binned into consensus sequences, reads that shared molecular identifiers were thrown out. MiTCR, with a Q25 quality threshold and the strictest error-elimination algorithm, was used for CDR3 identification, clonotype clustering and error correction. A nonparametric unseen species model with Euler transformation was used to estimate a lower bound on total TCR beta diversity. Through fastp at Q25 and MiXCR, TCRdb rebuilt clones from the public reads, retaining in-frame beta chains. Entries are consolidated by CDR3 protein sequence, retaining the most common genes and DNA. TCRdb assigned the V and J calls; the authors' analysis was not used. The sample has about 1.4 million distinct CDR3 sequences on record, roughly 59% of them singletons. The ten largest clones take up approximately 7% of the sample.

This clonotype was obtained from a man younger than 30 in good health. The sample comprised blood.

The bases read TGTGCCAGCAGCTTAGCGCTAGCGGGACGGTCCGGGGAGCTGTTTTTT. Translated, this is CASSLALAGRSGELFF. The rearranged chain carries TRBV7-8 and TRBJ2-2; 9 junctional bases match TRBD2. Trimming removed 0 bases from V and 6 bases from J; the gene matches leave 5 bases unexplained. Measured from the cysteine to the phenylalanine, the CDR3 is 16 residues long. The read is trimmed to its CDR3 DNA, 48 bases read in frame from base 1. CDR1 is given as SGHVS and CDR2 as FQNEAQ, both from the germline V gene.